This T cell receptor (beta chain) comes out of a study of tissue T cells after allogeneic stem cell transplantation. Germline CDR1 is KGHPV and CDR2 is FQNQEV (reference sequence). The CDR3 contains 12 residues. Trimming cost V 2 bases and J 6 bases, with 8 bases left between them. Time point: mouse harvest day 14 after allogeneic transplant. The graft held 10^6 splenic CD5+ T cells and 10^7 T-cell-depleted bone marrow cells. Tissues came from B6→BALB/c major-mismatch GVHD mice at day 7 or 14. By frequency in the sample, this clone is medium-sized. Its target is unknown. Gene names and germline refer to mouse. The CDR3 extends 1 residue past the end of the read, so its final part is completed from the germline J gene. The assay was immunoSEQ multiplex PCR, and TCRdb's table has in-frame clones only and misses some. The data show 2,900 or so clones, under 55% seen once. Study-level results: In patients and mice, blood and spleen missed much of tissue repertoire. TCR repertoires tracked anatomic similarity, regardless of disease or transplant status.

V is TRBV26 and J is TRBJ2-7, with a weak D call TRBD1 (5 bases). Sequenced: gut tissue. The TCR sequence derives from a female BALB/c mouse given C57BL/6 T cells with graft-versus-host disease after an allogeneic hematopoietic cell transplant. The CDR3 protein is CASSLEGSEQYF. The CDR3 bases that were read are TGTGCCAGCAGTCTGGAGGGGTCTGAACAGTAC.